Shown below are 30 T cell receptor beta chains from a single sample sequenced in a study of CD39 and CD103 CD8 tumor-infiltrating T cells. TCRdb's table, derived via immunoSEQ multiplex PCR, lists solely in-frame clones and lacks some. The sample has roughly 2,900 clones, roughly 80% seen once. The sample was CD39- CD103- CD8+ T cells sorted from the tumor. Subset here: CD103-CD39- double-negative CD45RA- CD8 T cells. The receptors come from a human donor with head and neck squamous cell carcinoma.

V usage is TRBV27 and J usage is TRBJ1-6; D gene uncertain. Germline V gene data show CDR1 as MNHEY and CDR2 as SMNVEV (reference sequence). CDR3 length equals 14 residues. V was shortened by 7 bases and J by 0 bases, with 7 bases between the two germline ends. The chain's CDR3 is CASTDTSYNSPLHF. The DNA of the CDR3 is TGTGCCAGCACAGACACCTCCTATAATTCACCCCTCCACTTT.

The chain is built from TRBV5-4 and TRBJ1-1; no clear D gene. Trimming took off 5 bases at V and 1 base at J, with 9 bases between the two ends. Per the germline V gene, CDR1 is SGHNT and CDR2 is YYREEE (reference sequence). The CDR3 covers 13 residues. The CDR3 loop is CASRGHRNTEAFF. The CDR3 DNA reads as TGTGCCAGCAGAGGTCACAGGAACACTGAAGCTTTCTTT.

This clone was counted once. The chain recombines TRBV6-1 with TRBJ1-5; D uncertain. CDR1 MNHNS and CDR2 SASEGT come from the germline V gene. V lost 0 bases, J lost 10 bases, and 16 bases lay in between. The CDR3 totals 15 residues. The CDR3 protein is CASSEALRARVPQHF. The DNA for the CDR3 is TGTGCCAGCAGTGAAGCTCTAAGAGCACGGGTCCCCCAGCATTTT.

The chain recombines TRBV15 with TRBJ1-2, with TRBD1 matching over 7 bases. The germline CDR1 and CDR2 sequences are LNHNV and YYDKDF (reference sequence). V lost 4 bases to trimming and J lost 1 base; unmatched junction nucleotides: 6. This CDR3 region has 15 residues. This chain's CDR3 is CATSNDRDSNYGYTF. CDR3 bases: TGTGCCACCAGCAACGACCGGGACAGTAACTATGGCTACACCTTC.

In DNA form, the CDR3 reads TGTGCCAGCAGCCAAGGTTGGGGGGACAATGAGCAGTTCTTC. Translated: CASSQGWGDNEQFF. This chain uses TRBV7-3 with TRBJ2-1; possible D gene TRBD2, 6 bases. Germline CDR1 and CDR2: SGHTA and FQGTGA. The CDR3 spans 14 residues. Between the trimmed V and J ends, which lost 5 bases and 5 bases, there was a span of 13 bases. The entire variable domain, with the rest obtained from reference TRBV7-3 and TRBJ2-1, is as follows: GAGVSQTPSNKVTEKGKYVELRCDPISGHTALYWYRQSLGQGPEFLIYFQGTGAADDSGLPNDRFFAVRPEGSVSTLKIQRTERGDSAVYLCASSQGWGDNEQFFGPGTRLTVL.

The CDR3 reads CASSLTAGDYNEQFF. The CDR3 DNA reads as TGCGCCAGCAGCTTGACAGCGGGGGACTACAATGAGCAGTTCTTC. This chain connects TRBV5-1 to TRBJ2-1; 8 nucleotides line up with TRBD2. The CDR3 has 15 residues. Germline CDR1 SGHRS, CDR2 YFSETQ. V lost 1 base and J lost 3; bases outside the gene matches: 3.

The chain couples TRBV27 to TRBJ2-1, with TRBD1 identical over 7 bases. Losses at the gene ends were 5 bases for V and 4 bases for J; bases not matched to a gene: 8. The CDR3 is 15 amino acids. Germline V gives CDR1 MNHEY, CDR2 SMNVEV (reference sequence). The CDR3 here is CASSVTGTVYNEQFF. CDR3 in DNA: TGTGCCAGCAGTGTTACCGGGACAGTATACAATGAGCAGTTCTTC.

The chain has TRBV7-9 and TRBJ1-4, with a possible D match to TRBD1 (5 bases). This CDR3 is built from 17 residues. Germline V CDR1 and CDR2: SEHNR, FQNEAQ (reference sequence). V was clipped by 4 bases and J by 8 bases, with 23 bases between them. The CDR3 bases are TGTGCCAGCAGCTCCCCTACCCGGACACCGAGGCAGGAAAAACTGTTTTTT. Translation: CASSSPTRTPRQEKLFF. Combining the CDR3 with reference TRBV7-9 and TRBJ1-4 gives the whole variable domain DTGVSQNPRHKITKRGQNVTFRCDPISEHNRLYWYRQTLGQGPEFLTYFQNEAQLEKSRLLSDRFSAERPKGSFSTLEIQRTEQGDSAMYLCASSSPTRTPRQEKLFFGSGTQLSVL.

The rearrangement uses TRBV7-9 and TRBJ1-2, with D perhaps matching TRBD1 (5 bases). There are 13 residues in the CDR3. From germline, CDR1 is SEHNR and CDR2 FQNEAQ (reference sequence). V was shortened by 6 bases and J by 6 bases, with 14 bases between the two germline ends. The CDR3 bases are TGTGCCAGCAGGGGGGGGGAAAAACATGGCTACACCTTC. Translation gives CASRGGEKHGYTF.

Concerning this clone itself: Other DNA sequences within the sample encode an identical CDR3. CDR3 nucleotide sequence: TGTGCCAGCAGCGAACTGGCGGGGGCCTCCTACGAGCAGTACTTC. Amino acids: CASSELAGASYEQYF. The chain couples TRBV7-2 to TRBJ2-7; D is possibly TRBD2 (7 bases). V was trimmed by 5 bases and J by 0 bases, leaving 14 bases between them. Germline values: CDR1 SGHTA, CDR2 FQGNSA. The CDR3 is 15 residues long.

V usage is TRBV27 and J usage is TRBJ2-7; 9 bases are a match to TRBD2. Germline values: CDR1 MNHEY, CDR2 SMNVEV (reference sequence). The V and J ends lost 6 bases and 6 bases, in that order; junction bases with no gene match: 9. This CDR3 spans 14 amino acids. The chain's CDR3 is CASSPGLAALEQYF. CDR3 nucleotide sequence: TGTGCCAGCAGCCCGGGACTAGCCGCCCTCGAGCAGTACTTC.

This clone was seen only a few times. V usage is TRBV19 and J usage is TRBJ1-4; 9 positions match TRBD1. CDR3 size: 15 residues. V lost 3 bases, J lost 8 bases, and 7 bases stayed unmatched. Germline CDR1 is LNHDA and CDR2 is SQIVND (reference sequence). This CDR3 is CASSIIGTGNEKLFF. CDR3 coding DNA: TGTGCCAGTAGTATCATAGGGACAGGGAACGAAAAACTGTTTTTT.

The chain is built from TRBV6-6 and TRBJ2-2; TRBD2 is a possible D gene (5 bases). The germline V gene encodes CDR1 MNHNY and CDR2 SVGAGI (reference sequence). The V and J ends lost 4 bases and 0 bases respectively, with 9 bases between them. This CDR3 has 15 residues. CDR3 bases: TGTGCCAGCAGTTCGGACTCGCCGAACACCGGGGAGCTGTTTTTT. This codes for CASSSDSPNTGELFF.

V and J are TRBV6-1 and TRBJ2-5; tentative D call: TRBD2 (5 bases). This CDR3 contains 14 residues. The ends were cut back, 1 base at V and 5 bases at J, with 11 bases in the middle. Per the germline V gene, CDR1 is MNHNS and CDR2 is SASEGT. CDR3 bases: TGTGCCAGCAGTGAAGGGCCTTGGGAGGAGACCCAGTACTTC. Encoded protein: CASSEGPWEETQYF.

DNA of the CDR3: TGTGCCAGCAGCCAAGATGGGGAGTTTGGAGGCTATGGCTACACCTTC. Translating gives CASSQDGEFGGYGYTF. The chain uses TRBV14 and TRBJ1-2; D call uncertain. The CDR3 extends over 16 amino acids. Trimming shortened V by 0 bases and J by 4 bases, and 15 bases separated the two germline ends. Germline values: CDR1 SGHDN, CDR2 FVKESK.

The CDR3 sequence is CASSLGGGLVAGEQYF. The CDR3 DNA sequence: TGTGCCAGCAGCCTAGGGGGGGGGCTGGTCGCCGGCGAGCAGTACTTC. V is TRBV5-4 and J is TRBJ2-7, with D possibly matching TRBD2 (7 bases). The germline gives CDR1 SGHNT, CDR2 YYREEE (reference sequence). V dropped 4 bases and J dropped 6 bases, with 23 bases sitting between them. The CDR3 length is 16 residues.

The V and J genes are TRBV11-2 and TRBJ2-7; weak D call: TRBD1 (6 bases). CDR1 and CDR2 from the germline V gene are SGHAT and FQNNGV. Trimming removed 5 bases at V and 2 bases at J, with 16 bases between. There are 15 residues in the CDR3. This CDR3 is CASSPRGDITYEQYF. DNA of the CDR3: TGTGCCAGCAGCCCTCGTGGGGACATTACCTACGAGCAGTACTTC. Full variable domain (remainder filled in from reference TRBV11-2 and TRBJ2-7): EAGVAQSPRYKIIEKRQSVAFWCNPISGHATLYWYQQILGQGPKLLIQFQNNGVVDDSQLPKDRFSAERLKGVDSTLKIQPAKLEDSAVYLCASSPRGDITYEQYFGPGTRLTVT.

V gene TRBV28 combines with J gene TRBJ2-5, with TRBD2 matching 11 bases. The length of the CDR3 is 16 residues. Germline values: CDR1 MDHEN, CDR2 SYDVKM. V shed 6 bases and J 2 bases; nucleotides not matched to a gene: 8. The CDR3 loop is CASSSGLAALQETQYF. The DNA of the CDR3 is TGTGCCAGCAGCTCGGGACTAGCGGCGCTACAAGAGACCCAGTACTTC.

As for this clone: This CDR3 is also generated by other DNA sequences in the sample. The chain employs TRBV4-1 and TRBJ1-5; 7 bases line up with TRBD1. The V gene's germline CDR1 is MGHRA and CDR2 YSYEKL. The length of the CDR3 is 15 residues. The trim removed 9 bases at V and 7 bases at J, leaving 15 bases unmatched. For the CDR3, the DNA is TGCGCCAGTAGCATTATAGACAGGGAAGACCAGCCCCAGCATTTT. This encodes CASSIIDREDQPQHF.

The chain combines TRBV27 with TRBJ2-3; weak D call: TRBD2 (5 bases). This CDR3 spans 13 amino acids. Germline V lookup: CDR1 MNHEY, CDR2 SMNVEV (reference sequence). V was pared by 4 bases and J by 3 bases, with 8 bases between. In nucleotides, the CDR3 is TGTGCCAGCAGTTATACTAGAACAGATACGCAGTATTTT. It specifies CASSYTRTDTQYF.

The gene calls are TRBV6-6 and TRBJ2-7, with 10 bases aligning to TRBD2. The J segment lost 2 bases and the V segment lost 6 bases, leaving 7 bases of the junction unmatched. The CDR3 covers 15 residues. Per the germline V gene, CDR1 is MNHNY and CDR2 is SVGAGI (reference sequence). CDR3 amino acids: CASRTIAGGTYEQYF. CDR3 coding DNA: TGTGCCAGCAGAACTATAGCGGGGGGTACCTACGAGCAGTACTTC.

The chain uses TRBV7-2 and TRBJ2-3; D may be TRBD2 (6 bases). The CDR3 extends over 17 amino acids. Looked up from germline, CDR1 is SGHTA and CDR2 is FQGNSA. The germline V and J ends were trimmed by 2 bases and 8 bases, with 23 bases remaining between them. CDR3 sequence reads: CASSLNGGKALDSTQYF. The CDR3, as DNA: TGTGCCAGCAGCTTAAACGGGGGTAAGGCCCTGGATAGTACGCAGTATTTT.

This clone appeared once. This rearrangement joins TRBV4-3 to TRBJ1-1; the D gene is possibly TRBD1 (6 bases). The CDR3 runs 13 residues. V lost 1 base to trimming and J lost 7 bases, with 10 bases between them. Germline V gene lookup returns CDR1 LGHNA and CDR2 YSLEER. CDR3 DNA sequence: TGCGCCAGCAGCCAAGGTACAGGGAGTGAAGCTTTCTTT. It yields the protein CASSQGTGSEAFF.

This chain joins TRBV6-1 and TRBJ2-7; D is possibly TRBD1 (6 bases). Trimming removed 6 bases from V and 5 bases from J, with 14 bases in between. CDR1 and CDR2 from the germline V gene are MNHNS and SASEGT. This CDR3 has 13 amino acids. CDR3 nucleotides: TGTGCCAGCAGGGGCAGGGGTAGGGACGAGCAGTACTTC. It codes for CASRGRGRDEQYF.

V usage is TRBV2 and J usage is TRBJ1-1; 8 bases match TRBD1. This CDR3 comprises 15 residues. V was clipped by 5 bases and J by 1 base; unmatched bases: 6. From germline, CDR1 is SNHLY and CDR2 FYNNEI. The CDR3 nucleotides read TGTGCCAGCAGTCGGGACAGGCTATCGAACACTGAAGCTTTCTTT. It codes for CASSRDRLSNTEAFF.

This clone was observed a single time. Other DNA sequences within the sample encode an identical CDR3. The J gene is TRBJ2-6, the V gene TRBV7-9, with 9 bases matching TRBD1. Germline V lookup: CDR1 SEHNR, CDR2 FQNEAQ (reference sequence). The trim removed 4 bases at V and 4 bases at J, leaving 14 bases unmatched. This CDR3 has 19 residues. This CDR3 reads CASSSLAGTGRAGANVLTF. The CDR3 coding sequence is TGTGCCAGCAGCTCACTAGCCGGGACAGGGCGGGCCGGGGCCAACGTCCTGACTTTC.

This chain joins TRBV7-8 and TRBJ1-4, with 9 bases lining up with TRBD1. Germline V gene data show CDR1 as SGHVS and CDR2 as FQNEAQ. Trimming took 3 bases from V and 6 from J; bases not matched to a gene: 8. CDR3 length: 16 amino acids. CDR3 region: CASSFLRDRVDEKLFF. As DNA, the CDR3 is TGTGCCAGCAGCTTCCTACGGGACAGGGTGGATGAAAAACTGTTTTTT.

This rearrangement joins TRBV7-9 to TRBJ2-2; 7 nucleotides align to TRBD1. The V and J ends lost 2 bases and 2 bases, in that order; junction bases with no gene match: 8. Germline CDR1 SEHNR, CDR2 FQNEAQ (reference sequence). The CDR3 is made up of 17 amino acids. Here the CDR3 DNA reads TGTGCCAGCAGCTTAAGAACCGGGACAGACAACACCGGGGAGCTGTTTTTT. Translation: CASSLRTGTDNTGELFF.

This clone was counted once. The chain joins TRBV9 to TRBJ2-7; a weak D match, TRBD1 (7 bases). Trimming removed 4 bases at V and 1 base at J, with 21 bases between. Per the germline V gene, CDR1 is SGDLS and CDR2 is YYNGEE. CDR3 length: 17 residues. The CDR3 region is CASSPTPGGTLSYEQYF. CDR3 nucleotides: TGTGCCAGCAGCCCCACCCCAGGGGGGACTCTGTCCTACGAGCAGTACTTC.

The chain has TRBV19 and TRBJ2-7, with D maybe TRBD1 (5 bases). Germline lookup yields CDR1 LNHDA and CDR2 SQIVND (reference sequence). V gave up 3 bases and J gave up 0 bases, with 6 bases separating them. This CDR3 contains 13 residues. CDR3 nucleotide sequence: TGTGCCAGTAGTATTCAGGGCTCCTACGAGCAGTACTTC. It codes for CASSIQGSYEQYF.